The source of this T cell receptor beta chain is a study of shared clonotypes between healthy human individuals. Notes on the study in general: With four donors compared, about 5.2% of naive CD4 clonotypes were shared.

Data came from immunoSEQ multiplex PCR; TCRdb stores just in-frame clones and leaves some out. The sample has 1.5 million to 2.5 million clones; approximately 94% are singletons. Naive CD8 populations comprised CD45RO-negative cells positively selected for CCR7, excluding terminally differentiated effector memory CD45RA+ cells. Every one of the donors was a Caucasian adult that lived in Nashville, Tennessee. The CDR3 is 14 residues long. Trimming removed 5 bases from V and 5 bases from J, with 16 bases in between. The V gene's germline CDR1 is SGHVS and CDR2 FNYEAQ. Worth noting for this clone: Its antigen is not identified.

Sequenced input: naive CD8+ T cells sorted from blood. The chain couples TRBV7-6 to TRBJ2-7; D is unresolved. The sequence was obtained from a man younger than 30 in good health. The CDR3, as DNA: TGTGCCAGCAGCCCTACGGTCGGTGGCCACGAGCAGTACTTC. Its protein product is CASSPTVGGHEQYF.